This TCR beta chain is drawn from a study of cytomegalovirus exposure and HLA in healthy donors. Amplification used 60 Vbeta primers and 13 Jbeta primers. This table comes from immunoSEQ multiplex PCR, and its TCRdb copy is limited to in-frame clones, with some not included. The data contain under 200,000 clones, 84% of them singletons. This clone was detected only a few times. V gave up 5 bases and J gave up 4 bases; unmatched junction bases: 2. This CDR3 region has 12 residues. The germline V gene has CDR1 SEHNR and CDR2 FQNEAQ (reference sequence). Sequenced input: PBMCs. This chain connects TRBV7-9 to TRBJ2-7; TRBD1 matches at 7 bases. The origin of this receptor is a boy aged 5-17 years in good health and CMV-seronegative. The CDR3 spells CASSPGGYEQYF. The CDR3 DNA is TGTGCCAGCAGCCCAGGGGGATACGAGCAGTACTTC. The whole variable domain, remainder taken from reference TRBV7-9 and TRBJ2-7, is DTGVSQNPRHKITKRGQNVTFRCDPISEHNRLYWYRQTLGQGPEFLTYFQNEAQLEKSRLLSDRFSAERPKGSFSTLEIQRTEQGDSAMYLCASSPGGYEQYFGPGTRLTVT.